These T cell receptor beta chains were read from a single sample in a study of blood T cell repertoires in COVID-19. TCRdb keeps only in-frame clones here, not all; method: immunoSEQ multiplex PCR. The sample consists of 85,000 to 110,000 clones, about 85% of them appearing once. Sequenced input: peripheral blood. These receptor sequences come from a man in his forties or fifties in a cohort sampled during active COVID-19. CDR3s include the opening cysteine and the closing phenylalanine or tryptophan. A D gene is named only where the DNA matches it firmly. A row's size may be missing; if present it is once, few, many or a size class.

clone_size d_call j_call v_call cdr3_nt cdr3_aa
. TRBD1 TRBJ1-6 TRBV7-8 TGTGCCAGCAGCTTCCCAACCGGGACAGGAAATTCACCCCTCCACTTT CASSFPTGTGNSPLHF
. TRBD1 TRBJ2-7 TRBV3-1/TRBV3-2 TGTGCCAGCAGCCCTCCCGACAGGGCCTACGAGCAGTACTTC CASSPPDRAYEQYF
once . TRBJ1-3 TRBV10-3 TGTGCCATCAGTGAGTCGACAGCCGGAAACACCATATATTTT CAISESTAGNTIYF
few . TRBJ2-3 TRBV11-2 TGTGCCAGCAGCAAGAGCACTACGGGGGATACGCAGTATTTT CASSKSTTGDTQYF
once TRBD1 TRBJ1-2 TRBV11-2 TGTGCCAGCAGCCGGGACAGATCTTATGGCTACACCTTC CASSRDRSYGYTF
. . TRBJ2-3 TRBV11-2 TGTGCCAGCAGCTTAGATGGAGGGGCAGTCACAGATACGCAGTATTTT CASSLDGGAVTDTQYF
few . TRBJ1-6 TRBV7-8 TGTGCCAGCAGCCCCCCCGGGACTGGGAATTCACCCCTCCACTTT CASSPPGTGNSPLHF
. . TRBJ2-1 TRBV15 TGTGCCACCAGCACCGGTGAACCGTACAATGAGCAGTTCTTC CATSTGEPYNEQFF
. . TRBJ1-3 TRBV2 TGTGCCAGCAGGCCGCCGGGGACTTCTGGAAACACCATATATTTT CASRPPGTSGNTIYF
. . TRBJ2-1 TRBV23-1 TGCGCCAGCAGTCAACGTCCGGGTTTGGGAGGTGGTGAGCAGTTCTTC CASSQRPGLGGGEQFF
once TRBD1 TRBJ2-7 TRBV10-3 TGTGCCATCAGCTCGGGACAGCACTACGAGCAGTACTTC CAISSGQHYEQYF
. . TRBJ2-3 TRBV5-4 TGTGCCAGCAGGCCGTACCCACGGGAAACAGATACGCAGTATTTT CASRPYPRETDTQYF
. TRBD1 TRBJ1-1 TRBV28 TGTGCCAGCAGTTTATGGGGACAGGGGGCCTTGGGGACTGAAGCTTTCTTT CASSLWGQGALGTEAFF
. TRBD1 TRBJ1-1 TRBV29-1 TGCAGCGTTGGAGGGGGCGCAGAGGGGATTGAGTTCGGGGCTTTCTTT CSVGGGAEGIEFGAFF
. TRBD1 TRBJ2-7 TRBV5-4 TGTGCCTCGCAAGAGGGGGCAAATTCCTACGAGCAGTACTTC CASQEGANSYEQYF
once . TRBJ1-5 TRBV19 TGTGCCAGTAGTATTTCCGGGAATCAGCCCCAGCATTTT CASSISGNQPQHF
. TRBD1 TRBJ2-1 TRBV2 TGTGCCAGCAGTGCAGACAGGGGTGAGCAGTTCTTC CASSADRGEQFF
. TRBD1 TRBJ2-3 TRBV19 TGTGCCAGTAGTGCCCTGGACAGGTGGGATGCAGATACGCAGTATTTT CASSALDRWDADTQYF
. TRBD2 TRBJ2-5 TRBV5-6 TGTGCCAGCAGCGGGAGACTAGCATCACAGACCCAGTACTTC CASSGRLASQTQYF
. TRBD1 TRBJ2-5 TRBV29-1 TGCAGCGTTGAAGGAGGCAGGGGGCGATCAGAGACCCAGTACTTC CSVEGGRGRSETQYF
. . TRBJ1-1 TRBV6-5 TGTGCCAGCAAAAGAGGGGAGGGCACTGAAGCTTTCTTT CASKRGEGTEAFF
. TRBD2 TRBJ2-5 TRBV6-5 TGTGCCATTATTGGAAGCGGGGGCCGCCAAGAGACCCAGTACTTC CAIIGSGGRQETQYF
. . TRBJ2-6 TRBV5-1 TGCGCCAGCAGCGACACCCTGGATGGGGCCAACGTCCTGACTTTC CASSDTLDGANVLTF
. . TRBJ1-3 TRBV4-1 TGCGCCAGCAGACAAGAGGGACTAAACACCATATATTTT CASRQEGLNTIYF
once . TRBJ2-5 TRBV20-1 TGCAGTGCTAGTAGGACAGTGCAAGAGACCCAGTACTTC CSASRTVQETQYF
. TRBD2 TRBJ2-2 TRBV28 TGTGCCAGCAAGCGGGGGGCGCGGACCGGGGAGCTGTTTTTT CASKRGARTGELFF
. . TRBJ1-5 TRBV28 TGTGCCAGCAGTGAGGAGAATCAGCCCCAGCATTTT CASSEENQPQHF
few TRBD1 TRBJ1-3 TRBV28 TGTGCCAGCAGGGGGACAGGGGCGAAGTTGAACACCATATATTTT CASRGTGAKLNTIYF
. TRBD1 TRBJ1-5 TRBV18 TGTGCCAGCTCACCTCCCGGGACAGGGGGTGCTCAGCCCCAGCATTTT CASSPPGTGGAQPQHF
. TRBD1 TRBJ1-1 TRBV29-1 TGCAGCGTAGACAGGGGCACTGAAGCTTTCTTT CSVDRGTEAFF
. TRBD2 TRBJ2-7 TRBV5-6 TGTGCCAGCAGCTTGGTCTCTAGCGGGGGTGATCGGGAGCAGTACTTC CASSLVSSGGDREQYF
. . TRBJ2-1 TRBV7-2 TGTGCCAGCAGCTCAAGGGGCTCCTACAATGAGCAGTTCTTC CASSSRGSYNEQFF
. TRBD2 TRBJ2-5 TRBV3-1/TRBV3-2 TGTGCCAGCAGCCAAGGGGGGACTAGCGGGGAACAAGAGACCCAGTACTTC CASSQGGTSGEQETQYF
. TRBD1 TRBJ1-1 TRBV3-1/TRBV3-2 TGTGCCAGCAGCACCCGACAGGGGCCTGAAGCTTTCTTT CASSTRQGPEAFF
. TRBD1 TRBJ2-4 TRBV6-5 TGTGCCAGCAGTTACTCGGCGTCGACAGGGAGTAACATTCAGTACTTC CASSYSASTGSNIQYF
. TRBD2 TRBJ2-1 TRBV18 TGTGCCAGCCTCCGCGGGAGTAATTCCTACAATGAGCAGTTCTTC CASLRGSNSYNEQFF
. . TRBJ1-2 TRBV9 TGTGCCAGCAGCGGCGAGCCGACAGTAAACTATGGCTACACCTTC CASSGEPTVNYGYTF
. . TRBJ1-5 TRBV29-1 TGCAGCGTTGTTGGGGGGGGTAATCAGCCCCAGCATTTT CSVVGGGNQPQHF
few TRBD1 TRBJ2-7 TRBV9 TGTGCCAGCAGCCTCCTCGGGGACAGGGATGGCGAGCAGTACTTC CASSLLGDRDGEQYF
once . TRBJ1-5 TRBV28 TGTGCCAGCAGGATAAAGACAACTTCCAATCAGCCCCAGCATTTT CASRIKTTSNQPQHF
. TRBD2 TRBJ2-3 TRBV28 TGTGCCTCCCCTCGGGCGGGGGGCACTCCCCTAGATACGCAGTATTTT CASPRAGGTPLDTQYF